This T cell receptor beta chain was documented in a study of OX40 agonist ivuxolimab in advanced cancers. Turning to the overall study: The costimulatory receptor OX40 (CD134) was targeted by ivuxolimab, a fully human IgG2 agonistic monoclonal antibody. Intravenous ivuxolimab was administered to patients every 2 weeks at six dose levels: 0.01, 0.1, 0.3, 1.5, 3 and 10 mg/kg. Of the roughly 52 dose-escalation patients, hepatocellular carcinoma was present in about 19, melanoma in approximately 15, renal cell carcinoma in 9 and head and neck cancer in 9. The dose-escalation cohort was about 83% male with a mean age of around 64 years, ranging from roughly 20 to 80. Prior anti-PD-1, anti-PD-L1 or anti-CTLA-4 therapy was permitted, and checkpoint inhibitors had been received by less than 45% of dose-escalation patients. Partial responses occurred in three dose-escalation patients: two with cutaneous melanoma and one with hepatocellular carcinoma. The point of sequencing TCRbeta in the periphery was to test whether ivuxolimab changed TCR sequence diversity and drove clonal T-cell expansion. The paper reports the monotherapy dose-escalation portion (N of about 47 patients) of the phase I ivuxolimab trial. The paper's findings and limits, for the study overall: The antigen specificity of the peripheral T cells that underwent clonal expansion was not determined. At doses of 0.1 to 3.0 mg/kg, clonal expansion of both CD4+ and CD8+ blood T cells was observed from baseline to week 6. On average, CD8+ T cells showed more expanded clones than CD4+ T cells after ivuxolimab. In partial responders in the 0.1-3.0 mg/kg groups, normalized peripheral clonal expansion was found to be among the lowest, especially among CD8+ T cells. Low levels of normalized T-cell clonal expansion were also seen in some patients who did not respond.

To sequence the TCRbeta CDR3 region, genomic DNA was isolated from the sorted cells. The immunoSEQ Assay was used for sequencing of TCRbeta CDR3 regions. TCRdb retrieved this table from immuneACCESS and kept in-frame rearrangements only. Not all clones are present; in checked studies, unresolved V genes account for under half, and no reason is known for the remainder. This sample lists tens of thousands of clones; 81% were detected once. The ten largest make up approximately 5% of the sample. Note on this clone: Its target antigen remains unknown. No qualities accompany the bases; no much larger clone lies one base away.

Trimming costs V 3 bases and J 2 bases, and their ends lie 7 bases apart. Inclusive of the bounding cysteine and phenylalanine, the CDR3 is 13 residues long. Just CDR3 DNA is preserved here, 39 bases in frame from base 1. From a lookup of the germline V gene (reference sequence), CDR1 and CDR2 are LNHDA and SQIVND. Patients with autoimmune disease history or receiving systemic immunosuppression were excluded from the trial. In every dose cohort, peripheral blood was drawn for TCR sequencing at baseline, cycle 4 day 1, and cycle 7 day 1. The samples were taken from a phase I, first-in-human, multicenter, open-label dose-escalation trial of ivuxolimab. Adults with locally advanced or metastatic head and neck squamous cell, hepatocellular, melanoma or renal cell carcinoma were enrolled in the trial. Before TCR sequencing, CD4+ T cells and CD8+ T cells from peripheral blood were sorted into separate populations.

The material sequenced was CD4+ or CD8+ T cells sorted from blood, taken in a trial of the OX40 agonist ivuxolimab. Recombination linked TRBV19 to TRBJ1-2; the D gene remains uncertain. This TCR was sampled from an adult with an advanced solid tumor such as melanoma, head and neck, liver or kidney cancer. CDR3 reads: CASSIWENYGYTF. Read as DNA, the sequence is TGTGCCAGTAGTATTTGGGAAAACTATGGCTACACCTTC.